This entry lists 23 T cell receptor beta chains sequenced from one sample in a study of cytomegalovirus exposure and HLA in healthy donors. PCR primers comprised 60 Vbeta and 13 Jbeta primers. Measured with immunoSEQ multiplex PCR; TCRdb has only the in-frame clones, and not every one. The table has more than 85,000 clones, just under 80% seen once; the top ten hold 1.3%. Material: PBMCs. Every receptor here comes from a man aged 30-40 years in good health and CMV-seronegative.

The V gene is TRBV5-1, the J gene TRBJ2-5, with 7 bases matching TRBD1. The CDR3 sequence is 14 residues long. Germline-derived CDR1 and CDR2 are SGHRS and YFSETQ. Trimming took 3 bases from V and 7 from J; bases not matched to a gene: 9. The CDR3 sequence is CASSSDRAKVTQYF. CDR3 nucleotides: TGCGCCAGCAGCTCCGACAGGGCGAAGGTGACCCAGTACTTC.

V is TRBV19 and J is TRBJ2-3; 13 nucleotides match TRBD2. The CDR3 is made up of 15 amino acids. Trimming at V came to 3 bases and at J to 5 bases, leaving 2 bases not matched to a gene. Germline assignment: CDR1 LNHDA and CDR2 SQIVND (reference sequence). CDR3 bases: TGTGCCAGTAGTATCGGGACTAGCGGGAAAGATACGCAGTATTTT. This encodes CASSIGTSGKDTQYF.

The genes are TRBV7-6 and TRBJ2-5; TRBD1 matches 7 bases. Trimming at V came to 5 bases and at J to 1 base, leaving 10 bases not matched to a gene. Germline CDR1 SGHVS, CDR2 FNYEAQ. This CDR3 spans 16 amino acids. The CDR3 loop is CASSTPRDSIQETQYF. As DNA, the CDR3 is TGTGCCAGCAGCACCCCTAGGGACAGCATCCAAGAGACCCAGTACTTC.

The gene calls are TRBV27 and TRBJ2-1; maybe TRBD1 (5 bases). Germline V gene data show CDR1 as MNHEY and CDR2 as SMNVEV (reference sequence). The CDR3 is made up of 17 amino acids. Trimming stripped 2 bases from V and 8 bases from J, with 22 bases between. CDR3 sequence: CASSLDPPPGLQDEQFF. The CDR3 DNA sequence: TGTGCCAGCAGTTTAGATCCCCCGCCTGGATTACAGGATGAGCAGTTCTTC.

This clone has just a few counts. The chain couples TRBV10-2 to TRBJ1-2; 7 positions agree with TRBD1. Germline V CDR1 and CDR2: WSHSY, SAAADI. The CDR3 has 13 amino acids. The trim removed 8 bases at V and 4 bases at J, leaving 7 bases unmatched. The CDR3 loop is CASSRQGSYGYTF. The CDR3 DNA reads TGCGCCAGCTCAAGACAGGGCAGCTATGGCTACACCTTC.

In its sample, this clone was seen a few times. The V call is TRBV7-9, the J call TRBJ1-2; D not certain. CDR3 length: 15 amino acids. Trimming cost V 1 base and J 12 bases, with 21 bases left between them. CDR1 and CDR2 from the germline V gene are SEHNR and FQNEAQ (reference sequence). The CDR3 sequence is CASSLDLGLSDGHTF. CDR3 coding DNA: TGTGCCAGCAGCTTAGATCTGGGCCTGTCTGACGGCCACACCTTC.

The rearrangement uses TRBV7-8 and TRBJ2-7, with 11 bases matching TRBD2. The CDR3 extends over 16 amino acids. CDR1 and CDR2 from the germline V gene are SGHVS and FQNEAQ. V dropped 3 bases and J dropped 3; count of bases not matched to a gene: 7. The CDR3 DNA sequence: TGTGCCAGCAGCTTGGCCCCGGGACTAGCGGTCTACGAGCAGTACTTC. Translation: CASSLAPGLAVYEQYF.

The rearrangement joins TRBV29-1 to TRBJ2-2, with D possibly being TRBD2 (6 bases). Trimming removed 6 bases at V and 0 bases at J, with 11 bases between. This CDR3 is 14 amino acids long. The V gene's germline CDR1 is SQVTM and CDR2 ANQGSEA. In DNA, the CDR3 is TGCAGCGTCCTAGCGACCACGAACACCGGGGAGCTGTTTTTT. It codes for CSVLATTNTGELFF.

V and J are TRBV29-1 and TRBJ2-7; 9 bases are a match to TRBD1. The germline V gene encodes CDR1 SQVTM and CDR2 ANQGSEA. The CDR3 is 12 residues long. V shed 6 bases and J 6 bases; nucleotides not matched to a gene: 6. CDR3 coding DNA: TGCAGCGTCCGGGACAGGGTGGCCGAGCAGTACTTC. Amino acid sequence: CSVRDRVAEQYF.

In DNA form, the CDR3 reads TGTGCCAGCAGCTTAGATGTGGCTAGCGGGGCCCTTAAGCAGTTCTTC. This codes for CASSLDVASGALKQFF. The chain links TRBV7-6 to TRBJ2-1, with 9 bases matching TRBD2. Per the germline V gene, CDR1 is SGHVS and CDR2 is FNYEAQ. V shed 1 base and J 11 bases; nucleotides not matched to a gene: 12. This CDR3 contains 16 residues.

The rearrangement uses TRBV19 and TRBJ2-5, with unresolved D. The CDR3 contains 12 residues. Germline assignment: CDR1 LNHDA and CDR2 SQIVND (reference sequence). Trimming took 6 bases from V and 4 from J, leaving 9 bases between them. The CDR3 nucleotides are TGTGCCAGTAGCCCCTCCAGAGAGACCCAGTACTTC. It is translated as CASSPSRETQYF. The entire variable domain, with the rest obtained from reference TRBV19 and TRBJ2-5, is as follows: DGGITQSPKYLFRKEGQNVTLSCEQNLNHDAMYWYRQDPGQGLRLIYYSQIVNDFQKGDIAEGYSVSREKKESFPLTVTSAQKNPTAFYLCASSPSRETQYFGPGTRLLVL.

This clone came up a few times. The chain is built from TRBV7-2 and TRBJ1-2, with 11 bases lining up with TRBD1. This CDR3 spans 13 amino acids. Germline V gene data show CDR1 as SGHTA and CDR2 as FQGNSA. Trimming cost V 5 bases and J 13 bases; bases outside gene matches: 9. This CDR3 is CASSTRTGGSGTF. The DNA for the CDR3 is TGTGCCAGCAGCACTAGGACAGGGGGCTCGGGCACCTTC.

The chain couples TRBV28 to TRBJ1-1, with a weak D call TRBD1 (6 bases). The CDR3 runs to 17 residues. V was pared by 1 base and J by 4 bases, with 19 bases between. Germline values: CDR1 MDHEN, CDR2 SYDVKM. CDR3 in amino acids: CASSLFPRGGRFTEAFF. The CDR3 DNA follows: TGTGCCAGCAGTTTATTCCCCAGGGGCGGGAGGTTCACTGAAGCTTTCTTT.

CDR3 sequence reads: CASSRTGVANYGYTF. The CDR3 coding sequence is TGTGCCAGCAGCCGGACAGGGGTAGCTAACTATGGCTACACCTTC. The gene calls are TRBV14 and TRBJ1-2; 9 bases are a match to TRBD1. V lost 4 bases to trimming and J lost 0 bases; unmatched junction nucleotides: 3. Germline CDR1 reads SGHDN; CDR2 reads FVKESK. The CDR3 consists of 15 residues.

The table lists this clone with a count of one. The V gene is TRBV19, the J gene TRBJ1-3; 8 bases match TRBD1. Germline trimming cut 6 bases from V and 2 bases from J; bases unmatched to any gene: 3. The CDR3 consists of 14 residues. Germline V gene sequence: CDR1 LNHDA, CDR2 SQIVND (reference sequence). CDR3 loop: CASSQGAPGNTIYF. CDR3 in DNA: TGTGCCAGTAGCCAGGGGGCCCCTGGAAACACCATATATTTT.

This chain uses TRBV5-4 with TRBJ1-5; possible D gene TRBD1, 6 bases. Germline CDR1 is SGHNT and CDR2 is YYREEE (reference sequence). This CDR3 region has 14 residues. Trimming took 3 bases from V and 5 from J, leaving 12 bases between them. Written as DNA, the CDR3 is TGTGCCAGCAGCTCGGGGGGCCATGATCAGCCCCAGCATTTT. Protein product: CASSSGGHDQPQHF.

The J gene is TRBJ2-3, the V gene TRBV9, with 11 bases fitting TRBD2. CDR3 length: 16 amino acids. Trimming removed 3 bases from V and 0 bases from J; junction bases left unmatched: 3. CDR1 is SGDLS, CDR2 YYNGEE, per germline. Here the CDR3 DNA reads TGTGCCAGCAGCGCGACTAGCGGGACAAGCACAGATACGCAGTATTTT. Its translation is CASSATSGTSTDTQYF.

The chain is built from TRBV21-1 and TRBJ1-1. TRBV21-1 is a listed pseudogene. The CDR3 is 13 amino acids. The DNA for the CDR3 is TGTGCCAGCAGCAATGGAGGGCACACTGAAGCTTTCTTT. Encoded protein: CASSNGGHTEAFF.

The rearrangement uses TRBV30 and TRBJ2-7, with 8 bases lining up with TRBD2. The CDR3 length is 16 residues. The germline V gene encodes CDR1 GTSNPN and CDR2 SVGIG (reference sequence). The V segment lost 1 base and the J segment 4 bases; nucleotides outside the gene matches: 12. CDR3 protein: CAWSANHPRGAYEQYF. CDR3 sequence (DNA): TGTGCCTGGAGTGCCAACCACCCGCGGGGGGCTTACGAGCAGTACTTC.

The chain couples TRBV6-1 to TRBJ2-7, with 8 bases lining up with TRBD1. J lost 3 bases, V lost 4 bases, and 11 bases had no gene match. In germline, CDR1 is MNHNS, CDR2 SASEGT. There are 16 residues in the CDR3. CDR3 DNA: TGTGCCAGCAGTGGGGATCGGACAGGGCGCCTCTACGAGCAGTACTTC. The encoded protein is CASSGDRTGRLYEQYF.

There are a few counts of this clone. The V call is TRBV29-1, the J call TRBJ1-1; 7 nucleotides match TRBD1. CDR1 SQVTM and CDR2 ANQGSEA come from the germline V gene. V was pared by 4 bases and J by 1 base, with 0 bases of the junction left unmatched. The CDR3 length is 12 residues. CDR3 sequence reads: CSVGQGNTEAFF. The CDR3 DNA is TGCAGCGTTGGACAGGGGAACACTGAAGCTTTCTTT.

The chain carries TRBV7-2 and TRBJ2-7, with D unclear. V lost 1 base to trimming and J lost 3 bases, with 4 bases between them. This CDR3 spans 12 amino acids. Germline loops: CDR1 SGHTA, CDR2 FQGNSA. Here the CDR3 DNA reads TGTGCCAGCAGCTTAGATTACTACGAGCAGTACTTC. It yields the protein CASSLDYYEQYF. Drawing the rest from reference TRBV7-2 and TRBJ2-7, the complete variable domain is GAGVSQSPSNKVTEKGKDVELRCDPISGHTALYWYRQSLGQGLEFLIYFQGNSAPDKSGLPSDRFSAERTGGSVSTLTIQRTQQEDSAVYLCASSLDYYEQYFGPGTRLTVT.

This clone was picked up a small number of times. V and J are TRBV29-1 and TRBJ1-1, with D unresolved. Trimming removed 1 base at V and 0 bases at J, with 6 bases between. Germline V gene data show CDR1 as SQVTM and CDR2 as ANQGSEA. CDR3 length: 13 amino acids. The chain's CDR3 is CSVEAGMNTEAFF. The CDR3 DNA reads as TGCAGCGTTGAAGCGGGTATGAACACTGAAGCTTTCTTT.